This T cell receptor (beta chain) was sequenced for a study of cytomegalovirus exposure and HLA in healthy donors. Regarding the study as a whole: In a later analysis, HLA-C alleles had the fewest associated TCRs, DRB1 alleles the most.

Germline assignment: CDR1 SQVTM and CDR2 ANQGSEA. CDR3 length equals 13 residues. V was trimmed by 3 bases and J by 5 bases, leaving 13 bases between them. As concerns this clone: The antigen remains unidentified.

A multiplex PCR was run with 60 Vbeta primers and 13 Jbeta primers. Sequenced by immunoSEQ multiplex PCR; TCRdb stores in-frame clones only, minus some. This table lists over 90,000 clones. This TCR derives from a man aged 35-49 years in good health and CMV-seronegative. The chain uses TRBV29-1 and TRBJ2-5; TRBD2 might be the D (7 bases). The sample consisted of PBMCs. The CDR3 DNA reads TGCAGCGTTGAGTGGGGGGGCCGGGAGACCCAGTACTTC. Its translation: CSVEWGGRETQYF.